This TCR beta chain was found in a study of blood T cells in healthy people across ages. Regarding the study as a whole: No conclusive comparison of naive versus antigen-experienced cells was possible with unsorted PBMCs.

With a J-beta primer mix and a sample-barcoded 5' primer, a second PCR ran roughly 6 to 12 cycles. TCRdb ran MiXCR on the 5' RACE reads and lists one entry per CDR3 protein. The sample contains approximately 800,000 distinct CDR3 sequences, 35% to 50% of which appear only once. Trimming removed 5 bases from V and 4 bases from J; junction bases left unmatched: 15. This CDR3 spans 20 amino acids. Germline CDR1 KGHDR, CDR2 SFDVKD. At least ten counts were recorded for this clonotype. Its specificity is unknown. Each donor's blood draw was ten milliliters of peripheral blood. The sample comprised blood. This clonotype was obtained from a man older than 75 in good health. The chain is built from TRBV24-1 and TRBJ2-1; 14 nucleotides agree with TRBD2. CDR3 amino acids: CATSGPGLAGAGSVYNEQFF. CDR3 bases: TGTGCCACCAGTGGTCCGGGACTAGCGGGAGCAGGTAGCGTTTACAATGAGCAGTTCTTC.